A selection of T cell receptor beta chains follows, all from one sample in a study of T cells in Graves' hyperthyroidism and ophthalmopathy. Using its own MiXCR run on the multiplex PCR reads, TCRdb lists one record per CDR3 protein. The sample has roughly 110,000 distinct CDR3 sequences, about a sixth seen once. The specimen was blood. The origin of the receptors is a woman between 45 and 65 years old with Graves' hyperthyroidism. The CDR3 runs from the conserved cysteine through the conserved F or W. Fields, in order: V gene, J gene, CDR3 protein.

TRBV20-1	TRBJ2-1	CSARSGLYNEQFF
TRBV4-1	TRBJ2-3	CASSQGVAGGADTQYF
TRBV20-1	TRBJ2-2	CSASRQGRTGELFF
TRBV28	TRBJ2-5	CASRSRRLAGETQYF
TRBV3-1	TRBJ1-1	CASSLDNPFMNTEAFF
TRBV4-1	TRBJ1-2	CASSQESGQGARGYTF
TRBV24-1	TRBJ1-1	CATSAHSNTEAFF
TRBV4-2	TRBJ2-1	CASSHGPQPGEYIGQFF
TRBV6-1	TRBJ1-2	CAGSGDLNYGYTF
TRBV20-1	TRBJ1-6	CSVTGFSNSPLHF
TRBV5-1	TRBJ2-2	CASSSLQGGTGELFF
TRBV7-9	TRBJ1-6	CASSLGSWGARNSPLHF
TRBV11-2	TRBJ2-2	CASSLVLIGELFF
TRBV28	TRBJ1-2	CASSSHGQGTTDYGYTF
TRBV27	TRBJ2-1	CASSLTRVDEQFF
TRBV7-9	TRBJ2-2	CASSPSTGELFF
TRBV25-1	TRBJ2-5	CASSEYRLGDRAQETQYF
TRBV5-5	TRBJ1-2	CASSLVPGNGYTF
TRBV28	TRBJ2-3	CASSSVGGRPDTQYF
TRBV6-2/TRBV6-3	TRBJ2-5	CASSYSLAGQETQYF
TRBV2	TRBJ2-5	CASRFTGGEETQYF
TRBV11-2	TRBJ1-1	CASSQAGRRTEAFF
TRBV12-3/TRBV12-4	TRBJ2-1	CASSFLGEQFF
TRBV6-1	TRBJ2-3	CASSTTGSRTDTQYF
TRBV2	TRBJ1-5	CASSGQGGLSNQPQHF
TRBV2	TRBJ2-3	CASSEDRVFTDTQYF
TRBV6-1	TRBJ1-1	CASSGQVNTEAFF
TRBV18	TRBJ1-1	CASSPTGMATEAFF